Sequencing of this TCR beta chain was carried out in a study of identical twins. TCRdb independently ran MiXCR on the 5' RACE reads; one entry per CDR3 protein. The repertoire includes roughly 720,000 distinct CDR3 sequences, roughly 18% of them detected once, and 10% to 15% sits in the top ten. The CDR3 length is 16 residues. V trimming: 2 bases; J trimming: 8 bases; junction bases outside the gene matches: 9. Germline values: CDR1 SGHVS, CDR2 FQNEAQ. The data also belong to a second study, concerning T cells expressing NK-cell markers. From that second work: Seven of the eight sequenced donors were classified as HCMV-seropositive, and one was classified as seronegative. In a handful of donors, dominant CD3+CD56+NKG2C+ clonotypes ranked among the top 10 CD8+ clonotypes.

This TCR was recovered from a woman aged 18-35 years in good health. The V gene is TRBV7-8, the J gene TRBJ2-1, with 10 nucleotides matching TRBD2. The sample taken for sequencing was PBMCs. The CDR3 region is CASSLRPSGGRDEQFF. The CDR3 nucleotides read TGTGCCAGCAGCTTAAGGCCTAGCGGGGGTCGCGATGAGCAGTTCTTC. Full variable domain (remainder filled in from reference TRBV7-8 and TRBJ2-1): GAGVSQSPRYKVAKRGQDVALRCDPISGHVSLFWYQQALGQGPEFLTYFQNEAQLDKSGLPSDRFFAERPEGSVSTLKIQRTQQEDSAVYLCASSLRPSGGRDEQFFGPGTRLTVL.